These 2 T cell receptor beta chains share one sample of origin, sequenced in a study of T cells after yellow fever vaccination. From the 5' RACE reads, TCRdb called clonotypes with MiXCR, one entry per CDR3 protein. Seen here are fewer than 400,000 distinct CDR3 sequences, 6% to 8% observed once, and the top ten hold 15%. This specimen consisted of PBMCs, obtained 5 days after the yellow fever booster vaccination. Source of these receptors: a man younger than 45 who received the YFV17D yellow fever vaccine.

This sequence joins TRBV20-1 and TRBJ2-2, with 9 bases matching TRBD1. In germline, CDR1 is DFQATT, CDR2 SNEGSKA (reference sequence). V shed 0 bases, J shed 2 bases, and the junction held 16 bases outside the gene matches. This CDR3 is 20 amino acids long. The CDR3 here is CSARERGQGRRRTNTGELFF. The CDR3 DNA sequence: TGCAGTGCTAGAGAACGGGGACAGGGTAGACGGAGGACAAACACCGGGGAGCTGTTTTTT.

CDR3 bases: TGCGCCAGCAGCCCCGAAGGATTACAAGAGACCCAGTACTTC. It is translated as CASSPEGLQETQYF. V usage is TRBV5-1 and J usage is TRBJ2-5; D call uncertain. Germline V gene lookup returns CDR1 SGHRS and CDR2 YFSETQ. The CDR3 totals 14 residues. V was shortened by 4 bases and J by 2 bases, with 12 bases between the two germline ends. The variable domain in full, completed from reference TRBV5-1 and TRBJ2-5, reads KAGVTQTPRYLIKTRGQQVTLSCSPISGHRSVSWYQQTPGQGLQFLFEYFSETQRNKGNFPGRFSGRQFSNSRSEMNVSTLELGDSALYLCASSPEGLQETQYFGPGTRLLVL.